These T cell receptor beta chains were read from a single sample in a study of T cell changes during pregnancy in multiple sclerosis. The method was immunoSEQ multiplex PCR; TCRdb's version includes in-frame clones alone and lacks a portion of them. In the table there are tens of thousands of clones, 92% of which are singletons. Sequenced material: CD4+ T cells from peripheral blood mononuclear cells, taken in the third trimester of pregnancy. These receptors all come from a female donor with multiple sclerosis, enrolled in a pregnancy study. Both conserved end residues are part of each CDR3. D genes are given only for firm matches. Clone size appears in some rows only: once, few, many, or a class for an expanded clone.

cdr3_length	clone_size	v_call	d_call	j_call	cdr3_nt	cdr3_aa
17	.	TRBV5-1	TRBD2	TRBJ2-1	TGCGCCAGCAGCTTCGGACTAGCGGGAGGATACAGCGGTGAGCAGTTCTTC	CASSFGLAGGYSGEQFF
15	.	TRBV4-1	.	TRBJ2-3	TGCGCCAGCAGCCAAGATCGGGTTTCGTCGGATACGCAGTATTTT	CASSQDRVSSDTQYF
15	.	TRBV7-2	.	TRBJ1-3	TGTGCCAGCAGCTTAGATCAGGTCTCTGGAAACACCATATATTTT	CASSLDQVSGNTIYF
15	.	TRBV11-2	TRBD1	TRBJ2-3	TGTGCCAGCAGCTTAGGTGACAGGGGTAAGGATACGCAGTATTTT	CASSLGDRGKDTQYF
17	.	TRBV11-2	.	TRBJ2-3	TGTGCCAGCAGCCCCCTTGTCTTAGCGCGCCGCACAGATACGCAGTATTTT	CASSPLVLARRTDTQYF
13	.	TRBV18	.	TRBJ2-5	TGTGCCAGCTCACCATCACTGCAAGAGACCCAGTACTTC	CASSPSLQETQYF
14	.	TRBV18	TRBD2	TRBJ2-5	TGTGCCAGCTCACAGACTAGCGGGTCGGAGACCCAGTACTTC	CASSQTSGSETQYF
14	few	TRBV21-1	.	TRBJ2-7	TGTGCCAGCAGCAAAGGGGACATTGACTACGAGCAGTACTTC	CASSKGDIDYEQYF
11	.	TRBV6-1	.	TRBJ2-3	TGTGCCAGCACCTTCACAGATACGCAGTATTTT	CASTFTDTQYF
14	.	TRBV5-1	TRBD1	TRBJ2-7	TGCGCCAGCAGCCGGGACAGGCGAACCTACGAGCAGTACTTC	CASSRDRRTYEQYF
13	.	TRBV11-3	.	TRBJ2-1	TGTGCCAGCAGCTTTTCTTCCTACAATGAGCAGTTCTTC	CASSFSSYNEQFF
15	.	TRBV4-2	TRBD1	TRBJ1-1	TGTGCCAGCAGCCAAGACAGGGGGAAAAACACTGAAGCTTTCTTT	CASSQDRGKNTEAFF
16	.	TRBV14	.	TRBJ1-5	TGTGCCAGCAGCCAGGGGGCCGCAGGGAGCAATCAGCCCCAGCATTTT	CASSQGAAGSNQPQHF
14	.	TRBV19	.	TRBJ2-3	TGTGCCAGTAAGGGACTGCCAGAGACAGATACGCAGTATTTT	CASKGLPETDTQYF
16	.	TRBV7-3	.	TRBJ2-2	TGTGCCAGCAGCTTATTACGCGGGGTCACCACCGGGGAGCTGTTTTTT	CASSLLRGVTTGELFF
16	once	TRBV5-1	.	TRBJ2-6	TGCGCCAGCGGACCCGGGGACAACTCTGGGGCCAACGTCCTGACTTTC	CASGPGDNSGANVLTF
16	.	TRBV7-5	.	TRBJ2-1	TGTGCCAGAAGCTTAATTGCGGGAGGGACCTACAATGAGCAGTTCTTC	CARSLIAGGTYNEQFF
14	.	TRBV6-5	.	TRBJ1-1	TGTGCCAGCAGTTTGGGGGCGCGAAGCTCTGAAGCTTTCTTT	CASSLGARSSEAFF
15	.	TRBV6-5	TRBD1	TRBJ2-4	TGTGCCAGCAGTTTAACAGGGGAAGCCAAAAACATTCAGTACTTC	CASSLTGEAKNIQYF
14	once	TRBV29-1	TRBD2	TRBJ2-2	TGCAGCGTTGCCGTAGCGGGAGTGACCGGGGAGCTGTTTTTT	CSVAVAGVTGELFF
17	.	TRBV4-2	TRBD2	TRBJ2-1	TGTGCCAGCAGCCAAGATAGAGGACTAGCAGTGCGCAATGAGCAGTTCTTC	CASSQDRGLAVRNEQFF
14	.	TRBV13	TRBD2	TRBJ2-1	TGTGCCAGCAGCTTAGGCCGGCCAGCGGGAGATGCGTTCTTC	CASSLGRPAGDAFF
16	.	TRBV28	TRBD2	TRBJ2-1	TGTGCCAGCGGTAAAACGAGAGGAGCGGGAGGGCATGAGCAGTTCTTC	CASGKTRGAGGHEQFF
16	.	TRBV7-6	TRBD2	TRBJ2-1	TGTGCCACTAAAGGACTAGCGGGAGGGAGGAACAATGAGCAGTTCTTC	CATKGLAGGRNNEQFF
14	.	TRBV18	.	TRBJ2-3	TGTGCCAGCTCCCCCGGACTTAGCACAGATACGCAGTATTTT	CASSPGLSTDTQYF
15	.	TRBV5-1	.	TRBJ2-2	TGCGCCAGCAGCTTGGGTGGGGCGGACACCGGGGAGCTGTTTTTT	CASSLGGADTGELFF
14	.	TRBV25-1	TRBD2	TRBJ2-1	TGTGCCAGCAGGGGACTAGCGGCTTACAATGAGCAGTTCTTC	CASRGLAAYNEQFF
16	.	TRBV7-2	.	TRBJ2-6	TGTGCCAGCAGCCCCTCAGCCGGGACTGGGGCCAACGTCCTGACTTTC	CASSPSAGTGANVLTF
16	.	TRBV14	.	TRBJ2-3	TGTGCCAGCAGCCAATTTCTCCCTAGCAAGACAGATACGCAGTATTTT	CASSQFLPSKTDTQYF
11	.	TRBV6-5	.	TRBJ2-7	TGTGCCAGCCAGGACAGCTACGAGCAGTACTTC	CASQDSYEQYF
16	.	TRBV9	TRBD2	TRBJ2-1	TGTGCCAGCAGCGTGGCTAGCGGGATATCCTACAATGAGCAGTTCTTC	CASSVASGISYNEQFF
13	.	TRBV9	TRBD1	TRBJ2-5	TGTGCCAGCAGTACAGGGGGCCTAGAGACCCAGTACTTC	CASSTGGLETQYF
16	.	TRBV19	TRBD2	TRBJ2-7	TGTGCCAGTAGTCCTCGGACTAGCGGGAGGACCTACGAGCAGTACTTC	CASSPRTSGRTYEQYF
15	.	TRBV28	TRBD1	TRBJ1-1	TGTGCCAGCAGTCCCAGGACAGGGTCGAACACTGAAGCTTTCTTT	CASSPRTGSNTEAFF
16	.	TRBV7-2	.	TRBJ1-3	TGTGCCAGCAGCTTACAGGCAGGGCTCTCTGGAAACACCATATATTTT	CASSLQAGLSGNTIYF
16	.	TRBV7-9	.	TRBJ1-1	TGTGCCAGCAGCTTAACAGGGCTTTCGTCGAACACTGAAGCTTTCTTT	CASSLTGLSSNTEAFF
19	.	TRBV11-2	TRBD2	TRBJ2-7	TGTGCCAGCAGCCAAAGTTTGGGGAGAACTAGCGCGGGATCCTACGAGCAGTACTTC	CASSQSLGRTSAGSYEQYF
15	.	TRBV28	.	TRBJ1-6	TGTGCCAGCAGTTTAGTTGTGGGCAGAAATTCACCCCTCCACTTT	CASSLVVGRNSPLHF
12	.	TRBV18	.	TRBJ2-3	TGTGCCTCCACAGGGATGGAAGATACGCAGTATTTT	CASTGMEDTQYF
12	.	TRBV19	.	TRBJ1-3	TGTGCCAGTAGTATACAGGGAAACACCATATATTTT	CASSIQGNTIYF
18	.	TRBV4-3	TRBD1	TRBJ1-4	TGCGCCAGCAGCCAAGGGTTAGGACAGGGGGCGTCTAATGAAAAACTGTTTTTT	CASSQGLGQGASNEKLFF
16	.	TRBV11-3	TRBD2	TRBJ2-1	TGTGCCAGCAGTAGTCCCGGGACTAGCGGGAGTTTCGAGCAGTTCTTC	CASSSPGTSGSFEQFF
12	.	TRBV5-1	.	TRBJ2-5	TGCGCCAGCAGCTTGGAGTTCGGGACCCAGTACTTC	CASSLEFGTQYF
15	.	TRBV5-4	TRBD2	TRBJ2-5	TGTGCCAGCAGCGTCAGAAGAGCGGGAGGAGAGACCCAGTACTTC	CASSVRRAGGETQYF
16	.	TRBV2	TRBD2	TRBJ2-5	TGTGCCAGCTGGAGGAGCGGGAGCAGATTGGGGGAGACCCAGTACTTC	CASWRSGSRLGETQYF
16	once	TRBV7-2	TRBD2	TRBJ2-3	TGTGCCAGCAGCGGTCGGTCTAGCGGGTCCGGAGATACGCAGTATTTT	CASSGRSSGSGDTQYF
15	.	TRBV19	TRBD1	TRBJ2-1	TGTGCCAGTAGTATAGGGACAGGGGGCATCGATGAGCAGTTCTTC	CASSIGTGGIDEQFF
14	.	TRBV5-4	.	TRBJ1-5	TGTGCCAGCAGTGCGGGGATTAGCAATCAGCCCCAGCATTTT	CASSAGISNQPQHF
12	.	TRBV29-1	TRBD1	TRBJ2-7	TGCAGCGTTGAAGACAGGGGGCTCGAGCAGTACTTC	CSVEDRGLEQYF
14	once	TRBV19	TRBD1	TRBJ1-2	TGTGCCAGTAGTCCACGGGGGACAGGGCAGGGCTACACCTTC	CASSPRGTGQGYTF
15	.	TRBV27	TRBD2	TRBJ2-1	TGTGCCAGCAGTTTATCGGCGGGAGGCTGGAATGAGCAGTTCTTC	CASSLSAGGWNEQFF